The following is a T cell receptor (beta chain) sequence with its context. What it binds is not known. Data came from immunoSEQ multiplex PCR; TCRdb stores just in-frame clones and leaves some out. The sample consists of more than 100,000 clones, roughly 90% of them appearing once. These data originate in a study of T cell responses to AZD1222 COVID-19 vaccine. Broader study findings: Donor demographics were predominantly white British with a female majority; clonal diversity may be underestimated. Only 6 or 7 people who got AZD1222 tested seropositive at baseline.

In germline, CDR1 is MNHEY, CDR2 SVGAGI. V lost 6 bases, J lost 4 bases, and 4 bases lay in between. CDR3 length equals 11 residues. Pooled in the analysis were second doses at about 4 or about 12 weeks. This sequence originates from an adult who received the AZD1222 COVID-19 vaccine. The specimen comprised peripheral blood, sampled 28 days after the second AZD1222 dose. The chain combines TRBV6-5 with TRBJ2-1; D not resolved. DNA of the CDR3: TGTGCCAGCAGAGATTACAATGAGCAGTTCTTC. As protein: CASRDYNEQFF.